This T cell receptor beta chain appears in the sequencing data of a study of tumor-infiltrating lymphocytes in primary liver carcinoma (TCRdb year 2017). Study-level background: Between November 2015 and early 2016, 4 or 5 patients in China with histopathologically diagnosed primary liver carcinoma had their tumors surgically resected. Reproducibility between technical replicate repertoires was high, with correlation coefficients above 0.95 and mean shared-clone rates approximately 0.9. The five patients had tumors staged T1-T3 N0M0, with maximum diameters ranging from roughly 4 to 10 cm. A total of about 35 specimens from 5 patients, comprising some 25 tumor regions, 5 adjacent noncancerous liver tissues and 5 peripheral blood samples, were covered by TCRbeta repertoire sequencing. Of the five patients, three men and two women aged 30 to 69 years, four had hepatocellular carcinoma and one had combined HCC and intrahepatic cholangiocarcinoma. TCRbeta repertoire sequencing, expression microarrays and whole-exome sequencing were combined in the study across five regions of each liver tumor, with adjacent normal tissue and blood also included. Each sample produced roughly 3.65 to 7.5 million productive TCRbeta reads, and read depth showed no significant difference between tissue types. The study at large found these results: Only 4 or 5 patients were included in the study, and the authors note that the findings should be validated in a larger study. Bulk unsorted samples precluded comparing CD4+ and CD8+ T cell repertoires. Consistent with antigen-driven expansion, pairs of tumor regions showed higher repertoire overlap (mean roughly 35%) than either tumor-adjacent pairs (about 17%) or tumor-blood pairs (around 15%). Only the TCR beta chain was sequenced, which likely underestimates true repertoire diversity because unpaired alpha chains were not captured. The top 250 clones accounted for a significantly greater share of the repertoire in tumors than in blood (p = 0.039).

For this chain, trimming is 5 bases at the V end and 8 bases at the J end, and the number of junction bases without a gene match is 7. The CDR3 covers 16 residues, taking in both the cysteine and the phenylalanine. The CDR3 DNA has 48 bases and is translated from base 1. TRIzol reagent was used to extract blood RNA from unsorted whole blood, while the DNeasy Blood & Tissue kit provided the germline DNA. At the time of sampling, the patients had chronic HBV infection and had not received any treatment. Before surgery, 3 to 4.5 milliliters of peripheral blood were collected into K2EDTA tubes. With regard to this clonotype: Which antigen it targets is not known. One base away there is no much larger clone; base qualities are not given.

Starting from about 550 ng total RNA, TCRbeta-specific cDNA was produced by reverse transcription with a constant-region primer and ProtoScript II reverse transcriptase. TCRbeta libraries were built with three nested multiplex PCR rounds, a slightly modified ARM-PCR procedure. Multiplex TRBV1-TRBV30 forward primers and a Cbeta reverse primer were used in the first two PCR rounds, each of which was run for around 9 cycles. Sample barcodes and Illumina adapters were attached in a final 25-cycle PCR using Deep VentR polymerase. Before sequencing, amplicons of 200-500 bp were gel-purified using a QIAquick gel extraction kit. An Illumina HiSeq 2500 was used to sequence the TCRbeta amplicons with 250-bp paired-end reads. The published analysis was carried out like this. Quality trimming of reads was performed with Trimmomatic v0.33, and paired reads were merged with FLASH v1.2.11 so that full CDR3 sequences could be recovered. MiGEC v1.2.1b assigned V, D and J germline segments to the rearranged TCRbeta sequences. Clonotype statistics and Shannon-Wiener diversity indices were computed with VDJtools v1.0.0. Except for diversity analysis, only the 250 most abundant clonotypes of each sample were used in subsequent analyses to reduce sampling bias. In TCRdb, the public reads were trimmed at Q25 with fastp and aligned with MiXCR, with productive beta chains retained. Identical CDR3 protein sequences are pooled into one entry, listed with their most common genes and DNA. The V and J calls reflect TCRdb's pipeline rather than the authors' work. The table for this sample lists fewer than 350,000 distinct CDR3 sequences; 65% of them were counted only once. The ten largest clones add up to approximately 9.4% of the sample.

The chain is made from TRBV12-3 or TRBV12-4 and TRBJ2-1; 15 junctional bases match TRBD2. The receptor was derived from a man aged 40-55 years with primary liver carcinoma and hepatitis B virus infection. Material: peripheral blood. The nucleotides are TGTGCCAGCAGTCGGACTAGCGGGAGGGGATGGGATGAGCAGTTCTTC. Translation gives CASSRTSGRGWDEQFF.